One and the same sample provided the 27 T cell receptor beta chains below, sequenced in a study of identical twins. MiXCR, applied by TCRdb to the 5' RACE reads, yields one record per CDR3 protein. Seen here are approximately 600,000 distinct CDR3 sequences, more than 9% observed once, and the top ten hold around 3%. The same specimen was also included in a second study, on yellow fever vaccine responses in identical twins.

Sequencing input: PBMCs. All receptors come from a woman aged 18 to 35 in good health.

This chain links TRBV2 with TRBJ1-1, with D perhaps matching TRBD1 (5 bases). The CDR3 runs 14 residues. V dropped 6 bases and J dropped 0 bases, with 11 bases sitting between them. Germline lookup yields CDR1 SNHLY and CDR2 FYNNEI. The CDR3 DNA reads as TGTGCCAGCAGGGGACGGTTAATGAACACTGAAGCTTTCTTT. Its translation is CASRGRLMNTEAFF.

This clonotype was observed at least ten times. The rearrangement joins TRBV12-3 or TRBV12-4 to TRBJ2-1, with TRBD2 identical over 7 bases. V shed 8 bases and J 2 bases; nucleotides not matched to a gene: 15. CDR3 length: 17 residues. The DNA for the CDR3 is TGTGCCAGCGGGCGCTCGGGGGGAGGGCCCCCCTACAATGAGCAGTTCTTC. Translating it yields CASGRSGGGPPYNEQFF.

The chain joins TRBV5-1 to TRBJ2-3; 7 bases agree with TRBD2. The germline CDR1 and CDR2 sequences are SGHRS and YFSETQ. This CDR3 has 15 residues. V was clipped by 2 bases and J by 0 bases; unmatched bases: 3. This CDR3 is CASSFRGESTDTQYF. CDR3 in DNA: TGCGCCAGCAGCTTTCGGGGGGAGAGCACAGATACGCAGTATTTT.

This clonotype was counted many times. The CDR3 region is CASSSGTPHRFF. CDR3 coding DNA: TGTGCCAGCAGTTCCGGGACCCCTCATCGGTTCTTC. V is TRBV6-2 or TRBV6-3 and J is TRBJ2-1, with D perhaps given as TRBD1 or TRBD2 (5 bases each). Looked up from germline, CDR1 is MNHEY and CDR2 is SVGEGT. The CDR3 extends over 12 amino acids. The V gene lost 4 bases and the J gene lost 15 bases, with 16 bases spanning the gap.

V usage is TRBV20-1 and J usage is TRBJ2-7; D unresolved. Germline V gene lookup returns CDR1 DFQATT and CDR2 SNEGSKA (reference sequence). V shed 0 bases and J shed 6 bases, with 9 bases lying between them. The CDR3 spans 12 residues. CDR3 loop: CSARDPPTEQYF. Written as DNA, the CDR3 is TGCAGTGCTAGAGATCCCCCGACCGAGCAGTACTTC.

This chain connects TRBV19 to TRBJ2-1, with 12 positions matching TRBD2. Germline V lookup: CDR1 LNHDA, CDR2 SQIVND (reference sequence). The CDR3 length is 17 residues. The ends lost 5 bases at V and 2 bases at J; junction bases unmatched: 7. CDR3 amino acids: CASSPGLAGTPYNEQFF. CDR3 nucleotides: TGTGCCAGTAGTCCAGGACTAGCGGGGACCCCCTACAATGAGCAGTTCTTC.

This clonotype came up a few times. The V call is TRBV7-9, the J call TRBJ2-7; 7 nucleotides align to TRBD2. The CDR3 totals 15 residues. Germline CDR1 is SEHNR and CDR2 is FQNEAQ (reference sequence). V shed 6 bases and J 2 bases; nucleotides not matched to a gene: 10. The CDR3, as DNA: TGTGCCAGCAGTCCGTTGGCGGGAGACCCCTACGAGCAGTACTTC. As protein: CASSPLAGDPYEQYF.

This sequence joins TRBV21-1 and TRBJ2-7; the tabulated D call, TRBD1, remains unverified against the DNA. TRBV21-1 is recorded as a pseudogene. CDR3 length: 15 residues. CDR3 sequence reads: CASSKNKPKGSEQYF. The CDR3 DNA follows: TGTGCCAGCAGCAAAAACAAACCAAAGGGGAGCGAGCAGTACTTC.

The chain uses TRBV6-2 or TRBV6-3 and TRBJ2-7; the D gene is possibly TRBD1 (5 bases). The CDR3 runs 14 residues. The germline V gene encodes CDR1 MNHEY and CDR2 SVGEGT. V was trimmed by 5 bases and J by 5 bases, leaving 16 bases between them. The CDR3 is CASSPQGNTHEQYF. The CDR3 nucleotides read TGTGCCAGCAGTCCCCAGGGAAATACCCACGAGCAGTACTTC.

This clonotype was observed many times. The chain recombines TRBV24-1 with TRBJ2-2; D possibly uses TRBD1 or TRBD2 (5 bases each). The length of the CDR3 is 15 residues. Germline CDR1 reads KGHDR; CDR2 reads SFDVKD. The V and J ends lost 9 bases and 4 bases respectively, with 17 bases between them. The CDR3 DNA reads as TGTGCCACCTGTGCGTCAGGGAGTAGCACCGGGGAGCTGTTTTTT. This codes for CATCASGSSTGELFF.

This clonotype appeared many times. CDR3 bases: TGTGCCAGCAGCCCTCCTATGGGTTTGGAGACCCAGTACTTC. Translated: CASSPPMGLETQYF. This rearrangement joins TRBV7-2 to TRBJ2-5, with no clear D. The CDR3 sequence is 14 residues long. Per the germline V gene, CDR1 is SGHTA and CDR2 is FQGNSA. Trimming removed 5 bases at V and 5 bases at J, with 15 bases between.

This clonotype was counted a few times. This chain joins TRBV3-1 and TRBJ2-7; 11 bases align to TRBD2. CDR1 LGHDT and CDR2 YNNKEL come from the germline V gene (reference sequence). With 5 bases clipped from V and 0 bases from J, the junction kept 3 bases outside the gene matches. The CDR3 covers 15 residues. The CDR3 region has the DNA TGTGCCAGCAGCAGGGGACTAGCGGTCTCCTACGAGCAGTACTTC. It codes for CASSRGLAVSYEQYF.

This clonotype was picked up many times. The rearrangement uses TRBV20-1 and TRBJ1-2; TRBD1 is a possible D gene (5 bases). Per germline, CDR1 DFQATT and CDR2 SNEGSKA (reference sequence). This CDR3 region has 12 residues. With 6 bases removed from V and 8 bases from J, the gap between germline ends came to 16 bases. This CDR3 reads CSADQGSAGYTF. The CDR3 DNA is TGCAGTGCGGATCAGGGTTCAGCCGGCTACACCTTC.

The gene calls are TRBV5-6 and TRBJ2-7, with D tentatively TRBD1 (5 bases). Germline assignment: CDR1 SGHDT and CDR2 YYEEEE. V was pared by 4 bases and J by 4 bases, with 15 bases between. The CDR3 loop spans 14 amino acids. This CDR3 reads CASSMGQGLYEQYF. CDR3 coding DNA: TGTGCCAGCAGCATGGGGCAGGGATTATACGAGCAGTACTTC.

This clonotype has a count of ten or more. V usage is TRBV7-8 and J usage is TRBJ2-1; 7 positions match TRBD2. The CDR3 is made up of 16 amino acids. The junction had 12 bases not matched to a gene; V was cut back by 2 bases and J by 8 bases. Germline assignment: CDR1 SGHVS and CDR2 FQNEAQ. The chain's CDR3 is CASSLSISVGRDEQFF. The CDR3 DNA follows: TGTGCCAGCAGCTTATCAATATCCGTGGGGAGGGATGAGCAGTTCTTC.

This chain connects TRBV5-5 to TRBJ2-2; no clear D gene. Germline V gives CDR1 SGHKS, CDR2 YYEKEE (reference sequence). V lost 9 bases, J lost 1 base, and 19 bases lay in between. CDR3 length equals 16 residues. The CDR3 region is CATTSVDVLNTGELFF. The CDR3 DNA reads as TGTGCCACCACCTCGGTTGACGTACTGAACACCGGGGAGCTGTTTTTT.

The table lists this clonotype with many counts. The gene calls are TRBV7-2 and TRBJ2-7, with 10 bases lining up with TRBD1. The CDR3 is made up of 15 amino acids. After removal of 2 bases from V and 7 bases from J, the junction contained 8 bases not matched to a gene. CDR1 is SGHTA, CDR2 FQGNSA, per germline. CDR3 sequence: CASSLSGTGDREQYF. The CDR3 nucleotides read TGTGCCAGCAGCTTAAGTGGGACAGGGGACAGGGAGCAGTACTTC.

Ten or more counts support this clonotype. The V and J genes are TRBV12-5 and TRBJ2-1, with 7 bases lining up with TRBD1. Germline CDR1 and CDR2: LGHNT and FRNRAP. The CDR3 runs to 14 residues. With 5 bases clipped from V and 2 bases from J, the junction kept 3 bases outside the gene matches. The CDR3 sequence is CASGPGGPYNEQFF. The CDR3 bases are TGTGCTAGTGGTCCAGGGGGACCCTACAATGAGCAGTTCTTC.

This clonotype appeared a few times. The CDR3 nucleotides read TGTGCCAGCACAAATCCTGTCATTAATTCACCCCTCCACTTT. Protein sequence: CASTNPVINSPLHF. The rearrangement links TRBV9 to TRBJ1-6, with D uncertain. The germline V gene has CDR1 SGDLS and CDR2 YYNGEE. This CDR3 contains 14 residues. With 6 bases removed from V and 6 bases from J, the gap between germline ends came to 13 bases.

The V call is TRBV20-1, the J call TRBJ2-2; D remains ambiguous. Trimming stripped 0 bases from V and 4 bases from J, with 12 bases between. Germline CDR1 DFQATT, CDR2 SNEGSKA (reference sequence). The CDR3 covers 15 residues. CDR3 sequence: CSARDLVRITGELFF. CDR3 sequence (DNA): TGCAGTGCTAGAGATTTAGTAAGAATCACCGGGGAGCTGTTTTTT.

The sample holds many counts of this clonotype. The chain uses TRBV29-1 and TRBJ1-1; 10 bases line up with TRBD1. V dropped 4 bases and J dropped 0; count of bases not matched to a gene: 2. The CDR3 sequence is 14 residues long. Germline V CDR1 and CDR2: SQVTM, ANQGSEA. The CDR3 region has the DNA TGCAGCGTTGTCGACAGGGGGCTGAACACTGAAGCTTTCTTT. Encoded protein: CSVVDRGLNTEAFF. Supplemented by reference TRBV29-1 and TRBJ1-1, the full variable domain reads SAVISQKPSRDICQRGTSLTIQCQVDSQVTMMFWYRQQPGQSLTLIATANQGSEATYESGFVIDKFPISRPNLTFSTLTVSNMSPEDSSIYLCSVVDRGLNTEAFFGQGTRLTVV.

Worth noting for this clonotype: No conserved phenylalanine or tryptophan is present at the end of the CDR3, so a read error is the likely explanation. In nucleotides, the CDR3 is TGTGCCAGCAGCTCCGGGGGGAGCTCCTACGAGCAGTACTCC. Its protein is CASSSGGSSYEQYS. The J gene is TRBJ2-7, the V gene TRBV7-3; 7 nucleotides agree with TRBD2. Looked up from germline, CDR1 is SGHTA and CDR2 is FQGTGA. J gave up 0 bases and V 4 bases, and 3 bases lay outside the gene matches. This CDR3 has 14 residues.

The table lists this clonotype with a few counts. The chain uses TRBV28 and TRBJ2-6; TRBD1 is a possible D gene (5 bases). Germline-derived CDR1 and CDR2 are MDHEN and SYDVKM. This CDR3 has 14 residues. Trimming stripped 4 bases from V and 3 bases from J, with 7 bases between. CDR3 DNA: TGTGCCAGCAGTTCAGGGTTTGGGGCCAACGTCCTGACTTTC. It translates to CASSSGFGANVLTF.

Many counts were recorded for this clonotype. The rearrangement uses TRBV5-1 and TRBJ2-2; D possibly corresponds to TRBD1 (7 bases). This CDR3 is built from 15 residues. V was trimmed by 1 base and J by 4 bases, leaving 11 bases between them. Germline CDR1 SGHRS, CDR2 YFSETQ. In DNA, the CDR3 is TGCGCCAGCAGCTTGCAGGGGGAGGTCACCGGGGAGCTGTTTTTT. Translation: CASSLQGEVTGELFF.

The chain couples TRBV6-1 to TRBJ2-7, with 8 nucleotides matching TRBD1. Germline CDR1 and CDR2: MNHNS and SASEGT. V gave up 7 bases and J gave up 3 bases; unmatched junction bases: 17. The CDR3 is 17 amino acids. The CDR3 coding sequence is TGTGCCAGCAAAGTGGATATAGTCGGACAGGGCAACTACGAGCAGTACTTC. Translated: CASKVDIVGQGNYEQYF.

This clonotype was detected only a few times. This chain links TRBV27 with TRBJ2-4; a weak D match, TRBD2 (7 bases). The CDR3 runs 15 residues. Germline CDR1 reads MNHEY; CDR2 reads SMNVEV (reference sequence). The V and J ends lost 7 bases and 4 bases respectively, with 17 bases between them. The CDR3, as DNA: TGTGCCAGCACGACCCACGGGGGGCCTAAAAACATTCAGTACTTC. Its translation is CASTTHGGPKNIQYF.

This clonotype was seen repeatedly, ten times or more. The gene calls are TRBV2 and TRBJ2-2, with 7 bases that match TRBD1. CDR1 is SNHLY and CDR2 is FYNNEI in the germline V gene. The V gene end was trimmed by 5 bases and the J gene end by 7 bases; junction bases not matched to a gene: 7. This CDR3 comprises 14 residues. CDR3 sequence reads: CASSLTGAGGELFF. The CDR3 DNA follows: TGTGCCAGCAGTCTCACAGGGGCCGGCGGGGAGCTGTTTTTT. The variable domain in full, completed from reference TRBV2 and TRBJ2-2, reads EPEVTQTPSHQVTQMGQEVILRCVPISNHLYFYWYRQILGQKVEFLVSFYNNEISEKSEIFDDQFSVERPDGSNFTLKIRSTKLEDSAMYFCASSLTGAGGELFFGEGSRLTVL.